The sequence of this T cell receptor beta chain was determined in a study of metastatic and nonmetastatic thyroid tumors. Study-wide background: A comparison of repertoires was made across blood and tumor or nodule tissue from malignant and benign thyroid patients.

In the source study's methods: Between-group CDR3 differences, defined by clinicopathological status, yielded a distant-metastasis classifier for papillary thyroid cancer. Using MiXCR, TCRdb re-called clones from the PCR reads. The V and J calls, along with clone size, are taken from TCRdb and not from the paper's own processing. The repertoire holds 15,000 to 20,000 clones, with roughly a quarter as singletons. Overall study results and limits: For both blood and tumor, malignant thyroid tumors reportedly showed significantly higher TCR beta diversity than benign nodules did.

All patients reached thyroid surgery having received no treatment beforehand. The CDR3 loop spans 12 amino acids. Per germline, CDR1 SGHRS and CDR2 YFSETQ. V was cut by 3 bases and J by 5 bases, with 9 bases left in between. A word on this clone: As yet, its antigen is unknown.

The clonotype comes from a female donor with papillary thyroid cancer or a benign thyroid nodule (not recorded which). Some clones in this sample may be carry-over from other donors' samples. The chain is built from TRBV5-1 and TRBJ2-7; D tentatively reads TRBD1 or TRBD2 (5 bases each). The sequenced sample consisted of adjacent normal tissue. The CDR3 coding sequence is TGCGCCAGCAGCTCGAGGGGTAACGAGCAGTACTTC. The encoded protein is CASSSRGNEQYF.